This passage covers 27 T cell receptor beta chains from one sample sequenced in a study of vaccination and CD4 T cells after COVID-19. Cultured CD4+ T cells had their DNA profiled by the Oncomine TCR Beta short-read assay. MiXCR was run by TCRdb on the PCR reads, yielding one entry per CDR3 protein. The sample records 6,000 to 7,500 distinct CDR3 sequences, around half being singletons. No antigen has been assigned to these receptors. As to treatment: approximately 11-day PBMC culture with coronavirus spike peptide pools or control peptides (ViraFEST assay). CD4+ T lymphocytes from the unexposed donor were collected before the COVID-19 pandemic (2011-2018). Sequencing used CD4+ T cells from blood, cultured in vitro. Every receptor here comes from a human donor in good health.

This sequence joins TRBV19 and TRBJ2-5; 11 positions agree with TRBD2. There are 16 residues in the CDR3. CDR1 and CDR2 (germline): LNHDA, SQIVND (reference sequence). The V and J ends lost 5 bases and 5 bases, in that order; junction bases with no gene match: 10. CDR3 in DNA: TGTGCCAGTAGTCGTGATAGCGGGGGGGCTTGGGAGACCCAGTACTTC. Its translation is CASSRDSGGAWETQYF.

The chain has TRBV20-1 and TRBJ2-3; 16 bases agree with TRBD2. Germline V gene lookup returns CDR1 DFQATT and CDR2 SNEGSKA (reference sequence). The junction had 7 bases not matched to a gene; V was cut back by 7 bases and J by 3 bases. The CDR3 contains 16 residues. DNA for the CDR3: TGCAGTGTTCAGCAGGGACTAGCGGGGGGGACAGATACGCAGTATTTT. This translates into CSVQQGLAGGTDTQYF.

This clonotype was seen a handful of times. V and J are TRBV20-1 and TRBJ1-2; perhaps TRBD1 as D (5 bases). The CDR3 length is 13 residues. The V and J ends lost 3 bases and 8 bases respectively, with 16 bases between them. The germline V gene encodes CDR1 DFQATT and CDR2 SNEGSKA (reference sequence). CDR3 region: CSASDTQGRGYTF. In nucleotides, the CDR3 is TGCAGTGCTAGCGATACCCAGGGAAGGGGCTACACCTTC.

The chain has TRBV5-1 and TRBJ2-3; D gene ambiguous. Deletions cut 7 bases from V and 3 bases from J, with 6 bases between. The CDR3 covers 11 residues. CDR1 SGHRS and CDR2 YFSETQ come from the germline V gene. In DNA form, the CDR3 reads TGCGCCAGCTCCCGGACAGATACGCAGTATTTT. This encodes CASSRTDTQYF. The whole variable domain, remainder taken from reference TRBV5-1 and TRBJ2-3, is KAGVTQTPRYLIKTRGQQVTLSCSPISGHRSVSWYQQTPGQGLQFLFEYFSETQRNKGNFPGRFSGRQFSNSRSEMNVSTLELGDSALYLCASSRTDTQYFGPGTRLTVL.

This sequence joins TRBV27 and TRBJ1-1; TRBD1 might be the D (5 bases). Germline loops: CDR1 MNHEY, CDR2 SMNVEV (reference sequence). This CDR3 has 15 amino acids. With 7 bases removed from V and 0 bases from J, the gap between germline ends came to 15 bases. Here the CDR3 DNA reads TGTGCCAGCACAAAGGGAGGGACCCTGAACACTGAAGCTTTCTTT. Its translation: CASTKGGTLNTEAFF.

CDR3 residues: CSARAGVQYGDRFSYGYTF. The CDR3 DNA reads as TGCAGTGCTAGAGCAGGGGTTCAATATGGGGACAGGTTTAGCTATGGCTACACCTTC. The rearrangement joins TRBV20-1 to TRBJ1-2; TRBD1 matches 8 bases. The CDR3 extends over 19 amino acids. Germline V gives CDR1 DFQATT, CDR2 SNEGSKA (reference sequence). V was pared by 1 base and J by 4 bases, with 20 bases of the junction left unmatched.

J is TRBJ2-3 and V is TRBV7-9; TRBD2 matches 8 bases. Looked up from germline, CDR1 is SEHNR and CDR2 is FQNEAQ (reference sequence). This CDR3 region has 14 residues. V gave up 5 bases and J gave up 1 base; unmatched junction bases: 2. CDR3 sequence (DNA): TGTGCCAGCAGCGTTAGCGGGGGCACAGATACGCAGTATTTT. Translated, it gives CASSVSGGTDTQYF.

This chain links TRBV2 with TRBJ1-5; D uncertain. Deletions cut 3 bases from V and 6 bases from J, with 6 bases between. Per the germline V gene, CDR1 is SNHLY and CDR2 is FYNNEI. CDR3 size: 12 residues. The CDR3 nucleotides read TGTGCCAGCAGTGAGGAAAGTCAGCCCCAGCATTTT. It specifies CASSEESQPQHF.

The chain recombines TRBV7-9 with TRBJ1-1; D is undetermined. The CDR3 has 14 residues. CDR1 and CDR2 (germline): SEHNR, FQNEAQ (reference sequence). V lost 0 bases to trimming and J lost 3 bases, with 8 bases between them. This chain's CDR3 is CASSLASVDTEAFF. CDR3 sequence (DNA): TGTGCCAGCAGCTTAGCGTCGGTTGACACTGAAGCTTTCTTT.

The CDR3 loop reads CASSSGPEQFF. CDR3 nucleotide sequence: TGTGCCAGCAGCTCGGGGCCTGAGCAGTTCTTC. The V and J genes are TRBV11-2 and TRBJ2-1, with D possibly being TRBD1 or TRBD2 (5 bases each). This CDR3 comprises 11 residues. V lost 4 bases and J lost 9, with 7 bases in between. Germline CDR1 is SGHAT and CDR2 is FQNNGV.

This clonotype has just a few counts. Germline is not matched at one junction end, which may reflect a read error. DNA for the CDR3: TGTGCCAGCAGATTTTCCCTCACAGGGGAGATCTCCTTC. Translated: CASRFSLTGEISF. V is TRBV6-1 and J is TRBJ1-2, with 7 bases matching TRBD1. The length of the CDR3 is 13 residues. From germline, CDR1 is MNHNS and CDR2 SASEGT.

The chain recombines TRBV7-3 with TRBJ2-2; D is ambiguous. The CDR3 covers 15 residues. The V gene's germline CDR1 is SGHTA and CDR2 FQGTGA. Deletions cut 8 bases from V and 6 bases from J, with 19 bases between. In DNA form, the CDR3 reads TGTGCCAGCGCGGCTTCGAGTTCCTCCTCCGGGGAGCTGTTTTTT. This translates into CASAASSSSSGELFF.

This rearrangement joins TRBV5-1 to TRBJ2-5; TRBD1 might be the D (5 bases). CDR1 is SGHRS, CDR2 YFSETQ, per germline. This CDR3 contains 14 residues. V lost 4 bases, J lost 7 bases, and 17 bases lay in between. CDR3 protein: CASSTDSLVGTQYF. The CDR3 DNA reads TGCGCCAGCAGCACCGACAGCCTGGTGGGGACCCAGTACTTC.

This clonotype was detected once. J is TRBJ1-2 and V is TRBV15, with D uncertain. The CDR3 runs to 13 residues. Per germline, CDR1 LNHNV and CDR2 YYDKDF (reference sequence). Trimming pared 0 bases from V and 9 bases from J, leaving 11 bases between. CDR3 nucleotides: TGTGCCACCAGCAGAGAGGGTCGCGGTCGCTACACCTTC. Amino acids: CATSREGRGRYTF.

This clonotype is a singleton in its sample. This chain connects TRBV27 to TRBJ2-3, with 10 positions matching TRBD2. J lost 2 bases, V lost 5 bases, and 7 bases had no gene match. Germline values: CDR1 MNHEY, CDR2 SMNVEV (reference sequence). The CDR3 sequence is 16 residues long. The CDR3 region is CASSVSGGSYTDTQYF. CDR3 in DNA: TGTGCCAGCAGTGTTAGCGGGGGGTCCTACACAGATACGCAGTATTTT.

The chain couples TRBV20-1 to TRBJ2-3; 10 positions match TRBD2. This CDR3 contains 17 residues. After removal of 5 bases from V and 4 bases from J, the junction contained 15 bases not matched to a gene. The germline V gene encodes CDR1 DFQATT and CDR2 SNEGSKA (reference sequence). The CDR3: CSALGLVAGGLPDTQYF. CDR3 bases: TGCAGTGCTCTAGGATTGGTAGCGGGGGGCCTTCCAGATACGCAGTATTTT.

This chain joins TRBV6-4 and TRBJ2-7; D not resolved. Trimming took 5 bases from V and 3 from J, leaving 11 bases between them. This CDR3 is built from 13 residues. Germline CDR1 and CDR2: MRHNA and SNTAGT. CDR3 in DNA: TGTGCCAGCAGTATAAGATCGGGCTACGAGCAGTACTTC. As protein: CASSIRSGYEQYF.

V usage is TRBV20-1 and J usage is TRBJ1-1; no firm D call. In germline, CDR1 is DFQATT, CDR2 SNEGSKA (reference sequence). V lost 0 bases and J lost 8, with 13 bases in between. There are 13 residues in the CDR3. CDR3 residues: CSARDSKEGEAFF. The DNA of the CDR3 is TGCAGTGCTAGAGACTCCAAGGAGGGAGAAGCTTTCTTT.

The gene calls are TRBV5-1 and TRBJ1-2; unclear D gene. The germline V gene has CDR1 SGHRS and CDR2 YFSETQ. CDR3 length: 13 residues. V lost 1 base and J lost 0, with 4 bases in between. The CDR3 DNA is TGCGCCAGCAGCTTGACAGCTAACTATGGCTACACCTTC. Residues: CASSLTANYGYTF.

V is TRBV6-1 and J is TRBJ2-1; a weak D match, TRBD1 (5 bases). Deletions cut 7 bases from V and 4 bases from J, with 23 bases between. CDR1 is MNHNS, CDR2 SASEGT, per germline. The CDR3 length is 17 residues. The DNA of the CDR3 is TGTGCCAGCACCCAGCTGGGGTGGGGCTCAGGGTACAATGAGCAGTTCTTC. Translating gives CASTQLGWGSGYNEQFF.

The chain has TRBV15 and TRBJ2-7, with TRBD1 as a possible D gene (6 bases). The CDR3 has 16 amino acids. Trimming removed 4 bases at V and 0 bases at J, with 16 bases between. Germline V lookup: CDR1 LNHNV, CDR2 YYDKDF (reference sequence). The CDR3 here is CATSKVQGPLSYEQYF. The CDR3 DNA reads TGTGCCACCAGCAAGGTACAGGGACCTCTCTCCTACGAGCAGTACTTC.

The chain has TRBV10-1 and TRBJ1-1; D is ambiguous. Germline V CDR1 and CDR2: WNHNN, SYGVQD (reference sequence). V was clipped by 0 bases and J by 5 bases, with 16 bases between them. There are 16 residues in the CDR3. The CDR3 bases are TGCGCCAGCAGTGAGTCGAGGGTCCTCCTGGGGACTGAAGCTTTCTTT. Translating it yields CASSESRVLLGTEAFF.

The chain has TRBV6-5 and TRBJ1-1; 10 nucleotides agree with TRBD1. Germline assignment: CDR1 MNHEY and CDR2 SVGAGI. CDR3 length: 15 amino acids. The V gene end was trimmed by 4 bases and the J gene end by 5 bases; junction bases not matched to a gene: 7. CDR3 DNA sequence: TGTGCCAGCAGTTCGATGGGACAGGGGTCGACTGAAGCTTTCTTT. Translated: CASSSMGQGSTEAFF.

This chain joins TRBV7-9 and TRBJ1-4; D gene unclear. Trimming stripped 6 bases from V and 5 bases from J, with 16 bases between. Germline V lookup: CDR1 SEHNR, CDR2 FQNEAQ (reference sequence). This CDR3 is 15 amino acids long. The CDR3: CASSLEGPPNEKLFF. CDR3 DNA sequence: TGTGCCAGCAGTCTCGAGGGTCCTCCGAATGAAAAACTGTTTTTT.

This rearrangement joins TRBV18 to TRBJ1-5; D is uncertain. Trimming took 1 base from V and 2 from J, leaving 9 bases between them. CDR1 and CDR2 from the germline V gene are KGHSH and LQKENI. The CDR3 consists of 15 residues. CDR3 DNA: TGTGCCAGCTCACCACAGGGATTCGGCAATCAGCCCCAGCATTTT. Protein sequence: CASSPQGFGNQPQHF.

The gene calls are TRBV25-1 and TRBJ1-1; TRBD1 is a possible D gene (6 bases). V was trimmed by 7 bases and J by 0 bases, leaving 9 bases between them. Germline V gene data show CDR1 as MGHDK and CDR2 as SYGVNS. CDR3 length: 13 amino acids. DNA for the CDR3: TGTGCCAGCAAGGGACACCTGAACACTGAAGCTTTCTTT. Translated: CASKGHLNTEAFF.

This clonotype is labeled medium-sized. The rearrangement uses TRBV6-4 and TRBJ1-2, with 11 positions matching TRBD1. Trimming took 3 bases from V and 4 from J; bases not matched to a gene: 4. Germline assignment: CDR1 MRHNA and CDR2 SNTAGT. The CDR3 sequence is 15 residues long. CDR3: CASSEAGTGGYGYTF. In nucleotides, the CDR3 is TGTGCCAGCAGTGAGGCCGGGACAGGGGGCTATGGCTACACCTTC.